This TCR beta chain was captured in a study of control samples from healthy donors and cancer patients. TCRdb's table, derived via immunoSEQ multiplex PCR, lists solely in-frame clones and lacks some. The data hold some 130,000 clones, with 80% to 95% observed a single time. CDR3 length equals 18 residues. This receptor was obtained from a man aged 18 to 29 in good health. The chain couples TRBV21-1 to TRBJ1-4. TRBV21-1 is deemed a pseudogene. Sequencing used blood. CDR3 nucleotide sequence: TGTGCCAGCAGCAAAGAGGAAGACGGACCCGCAACTAATGAAAAACTGTTTTTT. Translation gives CASSKEEDGPATNEKLFF.